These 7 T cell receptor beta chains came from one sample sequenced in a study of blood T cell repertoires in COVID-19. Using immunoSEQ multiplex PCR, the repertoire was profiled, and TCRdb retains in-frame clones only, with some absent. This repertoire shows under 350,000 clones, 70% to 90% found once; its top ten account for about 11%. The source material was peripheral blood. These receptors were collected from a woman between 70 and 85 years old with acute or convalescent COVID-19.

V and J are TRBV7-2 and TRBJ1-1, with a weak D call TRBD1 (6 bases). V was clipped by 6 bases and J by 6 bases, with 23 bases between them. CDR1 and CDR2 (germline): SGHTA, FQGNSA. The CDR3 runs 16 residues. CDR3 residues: CASRVQGAGPSAEAFF. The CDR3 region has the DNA TGTGCCAGCAGGGTACAGGGAGCTGGACCCAGCGCTGAAGCTTTCTTT.

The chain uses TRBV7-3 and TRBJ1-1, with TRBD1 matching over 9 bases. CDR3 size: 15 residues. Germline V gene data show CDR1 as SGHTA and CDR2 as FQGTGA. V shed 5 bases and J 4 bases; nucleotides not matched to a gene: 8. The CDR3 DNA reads TGTGCCAGCAGCCCCCAGGGACAGGGTGTCACTGAAGCTTTCTTT. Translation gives CASSPQGQGVTEAFF.

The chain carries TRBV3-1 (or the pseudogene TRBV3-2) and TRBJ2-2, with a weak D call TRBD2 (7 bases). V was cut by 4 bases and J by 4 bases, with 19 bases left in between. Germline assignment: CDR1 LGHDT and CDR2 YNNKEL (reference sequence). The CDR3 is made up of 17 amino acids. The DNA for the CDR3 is TGTGCCAGCAGCCCTGGGAGGGCAGGGGCTACCACCGGGGAGCTGTTTTTT. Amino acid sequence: CASSPGRAGATTGELFF.

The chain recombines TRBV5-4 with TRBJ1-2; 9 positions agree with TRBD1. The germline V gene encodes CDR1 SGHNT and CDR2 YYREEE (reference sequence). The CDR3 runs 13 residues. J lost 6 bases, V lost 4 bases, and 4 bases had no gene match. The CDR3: CASSVQGANGYTF. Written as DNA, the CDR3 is TGTGCCAGCAGCGTACAGGGGGCAAATGGCTACACCTTC.

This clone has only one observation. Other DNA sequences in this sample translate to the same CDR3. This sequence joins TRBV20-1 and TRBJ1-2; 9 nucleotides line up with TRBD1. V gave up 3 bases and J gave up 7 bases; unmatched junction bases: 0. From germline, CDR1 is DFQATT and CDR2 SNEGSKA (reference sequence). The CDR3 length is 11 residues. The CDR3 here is CSARDRGGYTF. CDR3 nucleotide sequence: TGCAGTGCTAGGGACAGGGGTGGCTACACCTTC.

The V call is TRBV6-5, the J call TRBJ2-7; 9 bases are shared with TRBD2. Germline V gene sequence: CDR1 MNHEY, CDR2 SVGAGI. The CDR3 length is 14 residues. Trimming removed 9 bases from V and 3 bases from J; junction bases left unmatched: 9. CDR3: CASRLGGRDYEQYF. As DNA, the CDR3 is TGTGCCAGTCGGCTGGGCGGGAGGGACTACGAGCAGTACTTC.

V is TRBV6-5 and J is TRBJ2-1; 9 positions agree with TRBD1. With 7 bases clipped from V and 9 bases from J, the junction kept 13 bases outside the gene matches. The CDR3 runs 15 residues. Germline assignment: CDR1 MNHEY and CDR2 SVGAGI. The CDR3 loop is CASTNSGTGKREQFF. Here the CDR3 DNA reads TGTGCCAGCACCAATTCCGGGACAGGGAAGCGTGAGCAGTTCTTC.